Listed below are T cell receptor beta chains from one sample, sequenced in a study of tissue T cells after allogeneic stem cell transplantation. TCRdb keeps only in-frame clones here, not all; method: immunoSEQ multiplex PCR. The sample records roughly 800 clones, more than 35% being singletons. The specimen comprised ileal tissue, sampled at autopsy. These receptors were collected from a female patient aged 35 to 69 with steroid-refractory graft-versus-host disease after an allogeneic stem cell transplant. The graft donor may account for some of the T cells. CDR3s include the opening cysteine and the closing phenylalanine or tryptophan. The D gene is left open where the match is weak. Where a row states a size, it is once, few, many or the class of an expanded clone; other rows omit it.

clone_size: few
cdr3_length: 14
j_call: TRBJ2-7
v_call: TRBV7-9
d_call: .
cdr3_aa: CASSLGSLLYEQYF
cdr3_nt: TGTGCCAGCAGCTTGGGGTCCCTTCTCTACGAGCAGTACTTC

clone_size: .
cdr3_length: 14
j_call: TRBJ1-2
v_call: TRBV4-1
d_call: .
cdr3_aa: CASSQDRQYYGYTF
cdr3_nt: TGCGCCAGCAGCCAAGATAGACAATACTATGGCTACACCTTC

clone_size: .
cdr3_length: 13
j_call: TRBJ1-2
v_call: TRBV6-5
d_call: TRBD1
cdr3_aa: CASSSRTGYGYTF
cdr3_nt: TGTGCCAGCAGTTCTAGGACAGGCTATGGCTACACCTTC

clone_size: .
cdr3_length: 15
j_call: TRBJ1-3
v_call: TRBV30
d_call: TRBD1
cdr3_aa: CAWRSGQGYGNTIYF
cdr3_nt: TGTGCCTGGAGGTCGGGACAGGGGTATGGAAACACCATATATTTT

clone_size: large
cdr3_length: 14
j_call: TRBJ2-7
v_call: TRBV5-4
d_call: .
cdr3_aa: CASSLAGSSYEQYF
cdr3_nt: TGTGCCAGCAGCTTGGCAGGGAGCTCCTACGAGCAGTACTTC

clone_size: .
cdr3_length: 13
j_call: TRBJ1-2
v_call: TRBV5-4
d_call: TRBD1
cdr3_aa: CASSPDREGGYTF
cdr3_nt: TGTGCCAGCAGCCCCGACAGGGAGGGAGGCTACACCTTC

clone_size: large
cdr3_length: 13
j_call: TRBJ1-4
v_call: TRBV2
d_call: TRBD1
cdr3_aa: CASRPRQGGKLFF
cdr3_nt: TGTGCCAGCAGACCAAGACAGGGTGGAAAACTGTTTTTT

clone_size: once
cdr3_length: 12
j_call: TRBJ1-1
v_call: TRBV19
d_call: .
cdr3_aa: CASSSGWPEAFF
cdr3_nt: TGTGCCAGTAGTTCGGGGTGGCCTGAAGCTTTCTTT

clone_size: .
cdr3_length: 13
j_call: TRBJ1-1
v_call: TRBV11-1
d_call: .
cdr3_aa: CASSFTRGAEAFF
cdr3_nt: TGTGCCAGCAGCTTCACCAGGGGCGCTGAAGCTTTCTTT

clone_size: few
cdr3_length: 14
j_call: TRBJ1-2
v_call: TRBV5-1
d_call: .
cdr3_aa: CASRPGPGGYGYTF
cdr3_nt: TGCGCCAGCAGACCGGGCCCGGGAGGCTATGGCTACACCTTC

clone_size: large
cdr3_length: 13
j_call: TRBJ1-1
v_call: TRBV27
d_call: TRBD1
cdr3_aa: CASSQQGATEAFF
cdr3_nt: TGTGCCAGCAGTCAACAGGGGGCGACTGAAGCTTTCTTT

clone_size: few
cdr3_length: 15
j_call: TRBJ1-4
v_call: TRBV7-8
d_call: .
cdr3_aa: CASSLDLAPGEKLFF
cdr3_nt: TGTGCCAGCAGCTTAGATTTGGCCCCGGGCGAAAAACTGTTTTTT

clone_size: few
cdr3_length: 17
j_call: TRBJ1-5
v_call: TRBV2
d_call: TRBD1
cdr3_aa: CASSLGQGHGSGQPQHF
cdr3_nt: TGTGCCAGCAGCCTGGGACAGGGTCATGGTTCGGGTCAGCCCCAGCATTTT

clone_size: .
cdr3_length: 15
j_call: TRBJ2-7
v_call: TRBV11-2
d_call: TRBD2
cdr3_aa: CASSRPSGRAGEQYF
cdr3_nt: TGTGCCAGCAGCCGACCTAGCGGGAGGGCGGGGGAGCAGTACTTC

clone_size: few
cdr3_length: 12
j_call: TRBJ2-7
v_call: TRBV12-3/TRBV12-4
d_call: .
cdr3_aa: CASSFERVQQYF
cdr3_nt: TGTGCCAGCAGTTTTGAAAGGGTCCAACAGTACTTC

clone_size: once
cdr3_length: 13
j_call: TRBJ1-1
v_call: TRBV13
d_call: TRBD1
cdr3_aa: CASRAGGFTEAFF
cdr3_nt: TGTGCCAGCAGGGCAGGGGGTTTCACTGAAGCTTTCTTT